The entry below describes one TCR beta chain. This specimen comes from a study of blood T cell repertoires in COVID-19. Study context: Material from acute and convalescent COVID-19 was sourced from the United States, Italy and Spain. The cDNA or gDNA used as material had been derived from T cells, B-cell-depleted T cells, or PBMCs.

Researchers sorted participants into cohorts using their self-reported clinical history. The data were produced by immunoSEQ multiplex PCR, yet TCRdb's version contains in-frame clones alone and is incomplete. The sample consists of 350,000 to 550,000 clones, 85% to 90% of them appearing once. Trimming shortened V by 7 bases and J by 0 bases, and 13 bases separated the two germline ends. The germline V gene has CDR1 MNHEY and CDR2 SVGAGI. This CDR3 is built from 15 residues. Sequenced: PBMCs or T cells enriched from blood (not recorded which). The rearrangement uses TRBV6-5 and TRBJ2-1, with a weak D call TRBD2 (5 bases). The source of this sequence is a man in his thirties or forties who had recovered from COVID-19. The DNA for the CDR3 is TGTGCCAGCATCGGAGGAGGTCCCTCCTACAATGAGCAGTTCTTC. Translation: CASIGGGPSYNEQFF.